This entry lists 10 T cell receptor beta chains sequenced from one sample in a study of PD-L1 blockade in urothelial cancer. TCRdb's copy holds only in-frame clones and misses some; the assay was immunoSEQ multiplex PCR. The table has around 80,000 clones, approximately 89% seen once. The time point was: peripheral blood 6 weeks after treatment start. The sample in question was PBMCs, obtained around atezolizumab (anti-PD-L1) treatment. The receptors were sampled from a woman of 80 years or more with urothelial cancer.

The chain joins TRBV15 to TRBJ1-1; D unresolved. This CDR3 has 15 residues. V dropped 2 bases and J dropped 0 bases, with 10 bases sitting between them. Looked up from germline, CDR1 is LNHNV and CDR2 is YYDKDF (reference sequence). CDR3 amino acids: CATSRKGGLNTEAFF. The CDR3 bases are TGTGCCACCAGCAGAAAGGGAGGATTGAACACTGAAGCTTTCTTT.

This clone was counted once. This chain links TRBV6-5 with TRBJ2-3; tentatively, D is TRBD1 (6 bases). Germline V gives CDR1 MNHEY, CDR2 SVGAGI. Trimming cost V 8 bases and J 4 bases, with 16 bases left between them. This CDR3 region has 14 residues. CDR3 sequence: CASGATRGPDTQYF. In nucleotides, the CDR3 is TGTGCCAGCGGGGCCACCAGGGGCCCAGATACGCAGTATTTT.

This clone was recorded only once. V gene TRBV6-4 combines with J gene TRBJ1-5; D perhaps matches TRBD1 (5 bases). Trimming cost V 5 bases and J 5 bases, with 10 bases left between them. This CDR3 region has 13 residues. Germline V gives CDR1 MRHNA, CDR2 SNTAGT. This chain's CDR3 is CASSPDSYQPQHF. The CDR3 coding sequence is TGTGCCAGCAGTCCAGACAGTTATCAGCCCCAGCATTTT.

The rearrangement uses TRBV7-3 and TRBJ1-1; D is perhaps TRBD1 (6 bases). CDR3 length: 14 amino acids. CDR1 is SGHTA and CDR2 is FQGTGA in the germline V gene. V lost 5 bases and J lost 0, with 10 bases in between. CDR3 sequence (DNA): TGTGCCAGCAGCCTGGGGACACTGAACACTGAAGCTTTCTTT. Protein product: CASSLGTLNTEAFF.

As DNA, the CDR3 is TGTGCCTGGAGTGTATACAGTGAAGCTTTCTTT. It encodes CAWSVYSEAFF. This chain joins TRBV30 and TRBJ1-1; D unresolved. This CDR3 has 11 amino acids. V shed 0 bases and J shed 7 bases, with 6 bases lying between them. Germline CDR1 reads GTSNPN; CDR2 reads SVGIG (reference sequence).

The DNA of the CDR3 is TGTGCCAGCAGCCTCGTAGGGGGCTTGGGAACAGATACGCAGTATTTT. It yields the protein CASSLVGGLGTDTQYF. The rearrangement joins TRBV7-9 to TRBJ2-3; 7 positions match TRBD1. V gave up 5 bases and J gave up 3 bases; unmatched junction bases: 11. Looked up from germline, CDR1 is SEHNR and CDR2 is FQNEAQ (reference sequence). This CDR3 has 16 amino acids.

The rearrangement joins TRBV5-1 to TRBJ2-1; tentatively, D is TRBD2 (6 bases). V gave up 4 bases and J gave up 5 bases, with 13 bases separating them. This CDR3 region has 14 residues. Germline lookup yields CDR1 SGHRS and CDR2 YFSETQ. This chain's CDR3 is CASSTRDSNNEQFF. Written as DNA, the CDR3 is TGCGCCAGCAGCACCCGGGACTCTAACAATGAGCAGTTCTTC.

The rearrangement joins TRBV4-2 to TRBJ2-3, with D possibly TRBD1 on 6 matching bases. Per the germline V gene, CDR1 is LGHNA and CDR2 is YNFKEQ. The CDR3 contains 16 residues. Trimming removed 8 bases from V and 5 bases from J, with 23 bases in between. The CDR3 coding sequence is TGTGCCAGCTCAGGCGACCCGGGATGGGGGCAAGATACGCAGTATTTT. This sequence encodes CASSGDPGWGQDTQYF.

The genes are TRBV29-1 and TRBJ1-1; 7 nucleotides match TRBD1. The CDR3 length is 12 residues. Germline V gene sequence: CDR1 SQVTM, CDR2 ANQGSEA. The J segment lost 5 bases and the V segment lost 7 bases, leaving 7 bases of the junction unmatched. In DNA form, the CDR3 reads TGCAGCGGGGGACAGAGAGGAACTGAAGCTTTCTTT. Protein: CSGGQRGTEAFF. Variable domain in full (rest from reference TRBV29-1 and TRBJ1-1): SAVISQKPSRDICQRGTSLTIQCQVDSQVTMMFWYRQQPGQSLTLIATANQGSEATYESGFVIDKFPISRPNLTFSTLTVSNMSPEDSSIYLCSGGQRGTEAFFGQGTRLTVV.

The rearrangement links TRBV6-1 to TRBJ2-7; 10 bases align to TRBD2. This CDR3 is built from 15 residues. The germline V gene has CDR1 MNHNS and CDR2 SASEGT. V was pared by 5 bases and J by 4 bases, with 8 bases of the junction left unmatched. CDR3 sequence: CASSRPSGSNYEQYF. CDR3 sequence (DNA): TGTGCCAGCAGTCGCCCTAGCGGGAGCAATTACGAGCAGTACTTC.